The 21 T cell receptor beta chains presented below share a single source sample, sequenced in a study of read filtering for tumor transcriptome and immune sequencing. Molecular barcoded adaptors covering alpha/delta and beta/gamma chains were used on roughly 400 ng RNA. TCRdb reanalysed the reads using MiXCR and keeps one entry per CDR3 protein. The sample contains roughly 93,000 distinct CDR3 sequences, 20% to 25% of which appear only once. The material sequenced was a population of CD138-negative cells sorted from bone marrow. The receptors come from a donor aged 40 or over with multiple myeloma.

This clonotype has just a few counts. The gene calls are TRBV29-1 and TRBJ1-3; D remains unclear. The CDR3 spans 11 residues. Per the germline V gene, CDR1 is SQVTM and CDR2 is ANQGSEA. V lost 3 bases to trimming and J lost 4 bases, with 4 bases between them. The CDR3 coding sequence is TGCAGCGTTGATCGGGGAAACACCATATATTTT. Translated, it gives CSVDRGNTIYF.

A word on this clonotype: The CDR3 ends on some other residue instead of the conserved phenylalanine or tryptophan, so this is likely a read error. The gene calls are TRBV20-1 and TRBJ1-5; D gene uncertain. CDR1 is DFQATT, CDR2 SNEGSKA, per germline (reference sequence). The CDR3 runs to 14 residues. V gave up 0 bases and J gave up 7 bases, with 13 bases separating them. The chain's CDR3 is CSAREGGKGQPQHS. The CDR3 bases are TGCAGTGCTAGAGAAGGAGGGAAAGGACAGCCCCAGCATTCT.

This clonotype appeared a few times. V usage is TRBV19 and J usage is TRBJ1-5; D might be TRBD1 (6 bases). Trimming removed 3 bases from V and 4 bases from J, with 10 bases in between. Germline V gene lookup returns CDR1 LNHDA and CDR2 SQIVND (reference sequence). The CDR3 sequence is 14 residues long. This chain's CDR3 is CASSMSGTNQPQHF. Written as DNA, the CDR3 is TGTGCCAGTAGTATGTCCGGGACAAATCAGCCCCAGCATTTT.

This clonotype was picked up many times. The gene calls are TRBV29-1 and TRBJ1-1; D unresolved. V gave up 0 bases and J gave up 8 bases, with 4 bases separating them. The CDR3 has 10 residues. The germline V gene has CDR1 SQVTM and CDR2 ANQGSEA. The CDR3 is CSVEDREAFF. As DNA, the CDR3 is TGCAGCGTTGAAGATCGGGAAGCTTTCTTT.

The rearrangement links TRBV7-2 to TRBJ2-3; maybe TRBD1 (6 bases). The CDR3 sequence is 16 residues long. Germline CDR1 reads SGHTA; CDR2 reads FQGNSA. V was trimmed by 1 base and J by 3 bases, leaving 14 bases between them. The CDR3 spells CASSLVSRGSTDTQYF. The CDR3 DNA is TGTGCCAGCAGCTTAGTGTCGAGGGGGAGTACAGATACGCAGTATTTT. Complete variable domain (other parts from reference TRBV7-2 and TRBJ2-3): GAGVSQSPSNKVTEKGKDVELRCDPISGHTALYWYRQSLGQGLEFLIYFQGNSAPDKSGLPSDRFSAERTGGSVSTLTIQRTQQEDSAVYLCASSLVSRGSTDTQYFGPGTRLTVL.

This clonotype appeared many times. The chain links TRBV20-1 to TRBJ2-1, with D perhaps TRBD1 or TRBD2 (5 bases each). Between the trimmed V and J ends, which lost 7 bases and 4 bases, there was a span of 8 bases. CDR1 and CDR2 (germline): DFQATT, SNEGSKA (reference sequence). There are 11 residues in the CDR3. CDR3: CSGGVYNEQFF. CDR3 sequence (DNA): TGCAGTGGAGGGGTATACAATGAGCAGTTCTTC.

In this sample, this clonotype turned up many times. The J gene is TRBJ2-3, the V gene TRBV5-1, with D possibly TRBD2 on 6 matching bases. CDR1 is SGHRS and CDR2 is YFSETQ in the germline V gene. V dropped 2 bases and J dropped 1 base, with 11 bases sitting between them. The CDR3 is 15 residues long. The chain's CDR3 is CASSFEPSGTDTQYF. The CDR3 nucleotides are TGCGCCAGCAGCTTCGAGCCTAGCGGCACAGATACGCAGTATTTT.

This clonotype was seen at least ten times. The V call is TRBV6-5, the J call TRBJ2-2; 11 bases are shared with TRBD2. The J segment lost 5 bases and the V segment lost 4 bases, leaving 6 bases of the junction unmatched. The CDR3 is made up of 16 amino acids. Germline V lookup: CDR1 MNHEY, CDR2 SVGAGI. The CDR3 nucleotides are TGTGCCAGCAGTTCCCCGGCTAGCGGGAGGACCGGGGAGCTGTTTTTT. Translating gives CASSSPASGRTGELFF.

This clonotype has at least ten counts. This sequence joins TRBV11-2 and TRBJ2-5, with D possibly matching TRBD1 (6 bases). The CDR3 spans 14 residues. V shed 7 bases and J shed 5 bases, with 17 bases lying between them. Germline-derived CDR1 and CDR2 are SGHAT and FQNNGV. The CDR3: CASTPSTGLETQYF. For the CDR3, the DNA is TGTGCCAGCACCCCCTCAACAGGGTTGGAGACCCAGTACTTC.

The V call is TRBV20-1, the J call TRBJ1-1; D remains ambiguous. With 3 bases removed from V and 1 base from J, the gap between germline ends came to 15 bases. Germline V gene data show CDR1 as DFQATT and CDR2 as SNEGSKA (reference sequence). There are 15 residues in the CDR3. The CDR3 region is CSARERPTPNTEAFF. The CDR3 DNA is TGCAGTGCTAGGGAAAGACCCACACCGAACACTGAAGCTTTCTTT.

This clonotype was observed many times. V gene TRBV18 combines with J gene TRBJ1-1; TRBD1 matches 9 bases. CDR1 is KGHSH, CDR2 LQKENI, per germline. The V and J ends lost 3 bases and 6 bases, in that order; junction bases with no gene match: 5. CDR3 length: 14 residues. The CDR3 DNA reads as TGTGCCAGCTCACCGTCCCGGGACAGGGCTGAAGCTTTCTTT. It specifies CASSPSRDRAEAFF.

The CDR3 region has the DNA TGCAGTGCTAGAGCCCCACCCCGACTAGCGGGGTTCTATGAGCAGTTCTTC. Translated: CSARAPPRLAGFYEQFF. V usage is TRBV20-1 and J usage is TRBJ2-1; 11 bases fit TRBD2. Per the germline V gene, CDR1 is DFQATT and CDR2 is SNEGSKA (reference sequence). The CDR3 is 17 residues long. V lost 1 base and J lost 8; bases outside the gene matches: 13.

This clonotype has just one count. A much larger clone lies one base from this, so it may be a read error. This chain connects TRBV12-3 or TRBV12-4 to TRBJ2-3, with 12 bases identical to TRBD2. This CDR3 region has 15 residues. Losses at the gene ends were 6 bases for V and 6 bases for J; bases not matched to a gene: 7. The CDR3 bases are TGTGCCAGCAGACTAGCGGGGGGCAGCCGGGATACGCAGTATTTT. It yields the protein CASRLAGGSRDTQYF.

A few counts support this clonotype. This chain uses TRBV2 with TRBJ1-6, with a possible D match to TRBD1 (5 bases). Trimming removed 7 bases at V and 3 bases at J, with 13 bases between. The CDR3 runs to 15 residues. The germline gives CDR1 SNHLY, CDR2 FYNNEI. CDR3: CASNPTDFYNSPLHF. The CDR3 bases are TGTGCCAGCAATCCGACAGATTTCTATAATTCACCCCTCCACTTT.

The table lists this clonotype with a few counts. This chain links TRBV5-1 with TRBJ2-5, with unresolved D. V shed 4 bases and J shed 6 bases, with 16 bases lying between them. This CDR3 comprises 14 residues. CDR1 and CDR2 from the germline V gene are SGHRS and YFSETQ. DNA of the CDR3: TGCGCCAGCAGCCTGACGACCGCTATACAGACCCAGTACTTC. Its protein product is CASSLTTAIQTQYF.

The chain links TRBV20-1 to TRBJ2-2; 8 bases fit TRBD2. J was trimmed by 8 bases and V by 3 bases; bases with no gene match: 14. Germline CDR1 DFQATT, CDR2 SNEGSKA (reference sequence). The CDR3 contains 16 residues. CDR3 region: CSARPGLDRGAGELFF. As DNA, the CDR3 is TGCAGTGCTAGGCCGGGACTAGATAGAGGAGCGGGGGAGCTGTTTTTT.

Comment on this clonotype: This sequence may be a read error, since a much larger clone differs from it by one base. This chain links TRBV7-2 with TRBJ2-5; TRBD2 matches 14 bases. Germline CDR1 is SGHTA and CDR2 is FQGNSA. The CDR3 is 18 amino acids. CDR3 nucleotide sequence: TGTGCCAGCAGCTTAGCCGGGACTAGCGGGGGAATCAAAGAGACCCGGTACTTC. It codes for CASSLAGTSGGIKETRYF.

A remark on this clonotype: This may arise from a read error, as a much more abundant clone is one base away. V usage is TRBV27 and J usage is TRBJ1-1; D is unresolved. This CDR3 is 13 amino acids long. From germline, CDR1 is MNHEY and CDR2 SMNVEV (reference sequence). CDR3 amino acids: CANSLSEGSVAFF. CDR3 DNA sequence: TGTGCCAACAGTTTGAGTGAGGGTTCGGTGGCTTTCTTT.

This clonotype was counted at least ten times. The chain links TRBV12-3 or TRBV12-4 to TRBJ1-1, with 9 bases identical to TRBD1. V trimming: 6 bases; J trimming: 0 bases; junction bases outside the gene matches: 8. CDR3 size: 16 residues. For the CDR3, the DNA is TGTGCCAGCAGCTCTCGGACAGGGGCCCTGAACACTGAAGCTTTCTTT. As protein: CASSSRTGALNTEAFF.

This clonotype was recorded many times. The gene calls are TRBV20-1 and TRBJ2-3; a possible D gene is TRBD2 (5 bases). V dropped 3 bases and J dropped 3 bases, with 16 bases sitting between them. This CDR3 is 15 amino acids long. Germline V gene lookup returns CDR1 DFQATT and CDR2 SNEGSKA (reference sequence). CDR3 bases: TGCAGTGCTAGTCCCCCCCGGACTCTGACAGATACGCAGTATTTT. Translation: CSASPPRTLTDTQYF.

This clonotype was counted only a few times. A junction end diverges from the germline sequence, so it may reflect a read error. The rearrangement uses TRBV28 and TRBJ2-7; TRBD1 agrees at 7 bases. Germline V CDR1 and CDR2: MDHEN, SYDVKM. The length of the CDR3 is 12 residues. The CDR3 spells CASSFTGTAPNF. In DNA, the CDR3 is TGTGCCAGCAGTTTCACCGGGACAGCCCCTAACTTC.